This T cell receptor (beta chain) was sequenced in a study of control samples from healthy donors and cancer patients. The repertoire was sequenced with immunoSEQ multiplex PCR; TCRdb's copy has only in-frame clones and lacks some. The sample contains about 20,000 clones, around 90% of which appear only once. Germline V gives CDR1 SEHNR, CDR2 FQNEAQ (reference sequence). The CDR3 spans 16 residues. The ends lost 5 bases at V and 0 bases at J; junction bases unmatched: 9. Sequenced sample: PBMCs. This receptor was obtained from an older woman with head and neck cancer. The chain uses TRBV7-9 and TRBJ2-7; 8 positions match TRBD1. CDR3 in amino acids: CASSPSGGYFSYEQYF. In nucleotides, the CDR3 is TGTGCCAGCAGCCCCTCAGGGGGCTACTTCTCCTACGAGCAGTACTTC.